This T cell receptor beta chain was retrieved from a study of a mutant IDH1 vaccine in newly diagnosed glioma. This CDR3 region has 11 residues. The germline V gene encodes CDR1 DFQATT and CDR2 SNEGSKA (reference sequence). On this clone: Its cognate antigen is unknown.

This table comes from immunoSEQ multiplex PCR, and its TCRdb copy is limited to in-frame clones, with some not included. The profile shows 23,000 or so clones, about 76% of them singletons. Indicated time point: week 5, during vaccination. Topical imiquimod was applied with each vaccine dose, which held 300 ug of mutant IDH1 20-mer peptide. The chain uses TRBV20-1 and TRBJ1-2, with 8 bases matching TRBD1. Sample: PBMCs, taken from a glioma patient whose treatment included an IDH1 peptide vaccine. This receptor was obtained from a man aged 40-50 years with glioma. The CDR3 coding sequence is TGCACCAAGGACAGGGTGGATGGCTACACCTTC. Encoded protein: CTKDRVDGYTF.